This T cell receptor (beta chain) was sequenced in a study of T cell responses to AZD1222 COVID-19 vaccine. Notes on the study in general: Spike-spanning, vaccine-associated CD4 TCRs were dominant at 160-218 and 743-854. Among AZD1222 vaccinees, only five to seven were seropositive at baseline. Clonal diversity was possibly underestimated, and the donors were mostly white British, with more females.

As concerns this clone: What it recognizes is unknown.

Only in-frame clones appear in the TCRdb table, and some are missing; sequencing was by immunoSEQ multiplex PCR. The sample has tens of thousands of clones, 75% to 90% seen once; the top ten hold 9.3%. After removal of 6 bases from V and 8 bases from J, the junction contained 9 bases not matched to a gene. CDR1 SQVTM and CDR2 ANQGSEA come from the germline V gene. CDR3 size: 12 residues. This chain links TRBV29-1 with TRBJ1-2; 7 bases align to TRBD1. This clonotype was obtained from an adult who received the AZD1222 COVID-19 vaccine. The source was peripheral blood, collected 28 days after the second AZD1222 dose. The CDR3 bases are TGCAGCGTCCCCGACAGGGATTGGGGCTACACCTTC. Residues: CSVPDRDWGYTF.